Following are 20 T cell receptor beta chains from one sample sequenced in a study of blood T cell repertoires in COVID-19 (dated by TCRdb to 2020 to 2022). Library generation was performed with the immunoSEQ multiplex PCR assay. TCRdb obtained this table from immuneACCESS and retained in-frame rearrangements with V and J assigned. These tables miss some clones; where compared with another copy, unresolved V genes account for less than half of the shortfall, and the remainder is unexplained. The sample records 300,000 to 400,000 clones, approximately 90% of which are singletons. The top ten clones comprise over 0.9% of the sample. Sequenced material: PBMCs or T cells enriched from blood (not recorded which). The receptors stem from a woman aged 30 to 39 with acute COVID-19.

Here the CDR3 reads CASTPGHWGNTIYF. The CDR3 coding sequence is TGTGCCAGCACCCCGGGACACTGGGGAAACACCATATATTTT. The rearrangement links TRBV11-2 to TRBJ1-3, with D perhaps matching TRBD1 (6 bases). V gave up 7 bases and J gave up 4 bases, with 14 bases separating them. CDR3 length equals 14 residues. Per germline, CDR1 SGHAT and CDR2 FQNNGV. The full variable domain, in which reference TRBV11-2 and TRBJ1-3 provide the parts outside the CDR3, is EAGVAQSPRYKIIEKRQSVAFWCNPISGHATLYWYQQILGQGPKLLIQFQNNGVVDDSQLPKDRFSAERLKGVDSTLKIQPAKLEDSAVYLCASTPGHWGNTIYFGEGSWLTVV.

The chain carries TRBV6-5 and TRBJ1-5, with D uncertain. This CDR3 has 15 amino acids. V lost 4 bases and J lost 1, with 11 bases in between. CDR1 is MNHEY, CDR2 SVGAGI, per germline. The CDR3 is CASSFVAGSNQPQHF. The CDR3 DNA is TGTGCCAGCAGTTTTGTCGCAGGAAGCAATCAGCCCCAGCATTTT.

V and J are TRBV7-8 and TRBJ2-1; weak D call: TRBD1 (6 bases). The CDR3 runs to 15 residues. The germline V and J ends were trimmed by 5 bases and 4 bases, with 15 bases remaining between them. The V gene's germline CDR1 is SGHVS and CDR2 FQNEAQ. The CDR3 DNA reads as TGTGCCAGCAGCACCTCCGGGACAAATTACAATGAGCAGTTCTTC. Protein product: CASSTSGTNYNEQFF.

This rearrangement joins TRBV30 to TRBJ2-4; D unresolved. This CDR3 region has 15 residues. The germline V and J ends were trimmed by 2 bases and 0 bases, with 11 bases remaining between them. Germline V lookup: CDR1 GTSNPN, CDR2 SVGIG (reference sequence). The CDR3 spells CAWSSPYLAKNIQYF. CDR3 DNA: TGTGCCTGGAGTTCGCCCTACTTAGCCAAAAACATTCAGTACTTC.

The CDR3 loop reads CASASQVATEAFF. CDR3 nucleotide sequence: TGTGCTAGTGCATCCCAAGTGGCCACTGAAGCTTTCTTT. The chain recombines TRBV12-5 with TRBJ1-1; D remains ambiguous. Germline lookup yields CDR1 LGHNT and CDR2 FRNRAP. The germline V and J ends were trimmed by 7 bases and 4 bases, with 13 bases remaining between them. There are 13 residues in the CDR3.

The J gene is TRBJ1-4, the V gene TRBV4-1; the D gene is possibly TRBD1 (5 bases). Germline V gene lookup returns CDR1 MGHRA and CDR2 YSYEKL. The CDR3 runs to 15 residues. The V and J ends lost 8 bases and 8 bases respectively, with 21 bases between them. In DNA form, the CDR3 reads TGCGCCAGCGGGATGGGAAGGGGAGGAAAGGAAAAACTGTTTTTT. This sequence encodes CASGMGRGGKEKLFF.

This chain uses TRBV5-1 with TRBJ1-2; D may be TRBD1 (5 bases). Germline values: CDR1 SGHRS, CDR2 YFSETQ. The CDR3 runs 13 residues. The germline V and J ends were trimmed by 4 bases and 0 bases, with 7 bases remaining between them. The CDR3 here is CASSTTANYGYTF. The CDR3 nucleotides are TGCGCCAGCAGCACGACAGCTAACTATGGCTACACCTTC.

J is TRBJ2-2 and V is TRBV11-1, with 7 bases that match TRBD1. The CDR3 sequence is 15 residues long. Trimming removed 5 bases from V and 6 bases from J; junction bases left unmatched: 9. Germline V gene lookup returns CDR1 SGHAT and CDR2 FQDESV (reference sequence). CDR3 DNA: TGTGCCAGCAGCCTGAGACAGGGTACTCCCGGGGAGCTGTTTTTT. It codes for CASSLRQGTPGELFF.

This chain uses TRBV2 with TRBJ1-1; 12 bases are shared with TRBD1. In germline, CDR1 is SNHLY, CDR2 FYNNEI. V was pared by 11 bases and J by 11 bases, with 12 bases of the junction left unmatched. The CDR3 loop spans 13 amino acids. The CDR3 sequence: CAGRGTGGVRAFF. The CDR3 coding sequence is TGTGCCGGTCGGGGGACAGGGGGCGTAAGGGCTTTCTTT. Full variable domain (missing parts from reference TRBV2 and TRBJ1-1): EPEVTQTPSHQVTQMGQEVILRCVPISNHLYFYWYRQILGQKVEFLVSFYNNEISEKSEIFDDQFSVERPDGSNFTLKIRSTKLEDSAMYFCAGRGTGGVRAFFGQGTRLTVV.

The chain has TRBV4-1 and TRBJ1-4, with D unclear. The germline CDR1 and CDR2 sequences are MGHRA and YSYEKL. Trimming removed 5 bases at V and 0 bases at J, with 10 bases between. This CDR3 region has 15 residues. The CDR3 here is CASSSEFSTNEKLFF. The CDR3 DNA sequence: TGCGCCAGCAGCTCTGAGTTTTCAACTAATGAAAAACTGTTTTTT.

This clone was seen a single time. The chain couples TRBV7-9 to TRBJ2-1; 9 nucleotides align to TRBD2. This CDR3 contains 16 residues. Germline-derived CDR1 and CDR2 are SEHNR and FQNEAQ (reference sequence). With 5 bases clipped from V and 4 bases from J, the junction kept 9 bases outside the gene matches. In DNA form, the CDR3 reads TGTGCCAGCAGCACTCTAGCGGGGCATACTTACAATGAGCAGTTCTTC. This gives the protein CASSTLAGHTYNEQFF.

This clone was picked up one time. The chain uses TRBV11-2 and TRBJ2-5, with 8 positions matching TRBD2. Germline lookup yields CDR1 SGHAT and CDR2 FQNNGV. There are 17 residues in the CDR3. Trimming took 1 base from V and 0 from J; bases not matched to a gene: 7. CDR3 region: CASSLGDIAGHQETQYF. CDR3 coding DNA: TGTGCCAGCAGCTTAGGCGATATAGCGGGACACCAAGAGACCCAGTACTTC.

The chain uses TRBV6-5 and TRBJ2-7, with D unresolved. CDR3 length: 14 amino acids. V lost 6 bases and J 3 bases, leaving 15 bases between the germline ends. Germline CDR1 is MNHEY and CDR2 is SVGAGI. For the CDR3, the DNA is TGTGCCAGCAGCCCCCAGGCGAGCAACTACGAGCAGTACTTC. It is translated as CASSPQASNYEQYF.

This clone showed up just a few times. The rearrangement uses TRBV12-3 or TRBV12-4 and TRBJ2-5, with D possibly being TRBD2 (6 bases). V lost 3 bases to trimming and J lost 7 bases, with 9 bases between them. There are 12 residues in the CDR3. The CDR3 here is CASSLGGATQYF. The CDR3 DNA reads as TGTGCCAGCAGTTTGGGGGGTGCGACCCAGTACTTC.

V and J are TRBV11-2 and TRBJ1-3, with a possible D match to TRBD1 (5 bases). The germline V and J ends were trimmed by 0 bases and 0 bases, with 12 bases remaining between them. CDR1 and CDR2 from the germline V gene are SGHAT and FQNNGV. This CDR3 spans 17 amino acids. Here the CDR3 DNA reads TGTGCCAGCAGCTTAGATAGATGGGGCAGCTCTGGAAACACCATATATTTT. Its protein product is CASSLDRWGSSGNTIYF.

The chain recombines TRBV11-3 with TRBJ1-6; D perhaps matches TRBD1 (5 bases). In germline, CDR1 is SGHNT, CDR2 YENEEA. Trimming pared 1 base from V and 8 bases from J, leaving 18 bases between. The CDR3 is made up of 17 amino acids. DNA of the CDR3: TGTGCCAGCAGCTTAGGTATAAGTGGTTTAGGGGATTCACCCCTCCACTTT. Translation: CASSLGISGLGDSPLHF.

The chain uses TRBV24-1 and TRBJ1-2; D call uncertain. CDR3 length: 13 amino acids. Germline-derived CDR1 and CDR2 are KGHDR and SFDVKD. Trimming stripped 0 bases from V and 8 bases from J, with 9 bases between. CDR3 in DNA: TGTGCCACCAGTGATTTGGCAGGTGGGGGCTACACCTTC. This encodes CATSDLAGGGYTF.

The rearrangement joins TRBV14 to TRBJ2-7; 9 bases are a match to TRBD1. This CDR3 is built from 14 residues. J was trimmed by 3 bases and V by 4 bases; bases with no gene match: 4. Germline V gene lookup returns CDR1 SGHDN and CDR2 FVKESK. Here the CDR3 reads CASSPGTGFYEQYF. DNA for the CDR3: TGTGCCAGCAGCCCCGGGACAGGGTTCTACGAGCAGTACTTC.

J is TRBJ1-1 and V is TRBV5-1; maybe TRBD1 (5 bases). Looked up from germline, CDR1 is SGHRS and CDR2 is YFSETQ. CDR3 size: 13 residues. Trimming removed 6 bases at V and 0 bases at J, with 9 bases between. This CDR3 is CASNLQVNTEAFF. CDR3 nucleotide sequence: TGCGCCAGCAACTTACAGGTGAACACTGAAGCTTTCTTT.

In nucleotides, the CDR3 is TGTGCCAGCAGTGACCAGGGAGGGGCCAACGTCCTGACTTTC. Residues: CASSDQGGANVLTF. This chain uses TRBV2 with TRBJ2-6; possibly TRBD1 for D (5 bases). The V gene lost 3 bases and the J gene lost 4 bases, with 7 bases spanning the gap. The germline V gene encodes CDR1 SNHLY and CDR2 FYNNEI. The CDR3 totals 14 residues.